These T cell receptor beta chains were read from a single sample in a study of technical replicates of blood from a handful of donors. This table comes from immunoSEQ multiplex PCR, and its TCRdb copy is limited to in-frame clones, with some not included. The sample contains about 73,000 clones, roughly 90% of which appear only once. The sample consisted of PBMCs. The receptor set was obtained from a human donor in good health. Some clones in this sample may be carry-over from other donors' samples. The CDR3 runs from the conserved cysteine through the conserved F or W. Fields, in order: V gene, J gene, CDR3 protein.

>TRBV29-1|TRBJ2-1
CSVAHLGLAGSYNEQFF
>TRBV7-2|TRBJ2-1
CASSLDNNEQFF
>TRBV14|TRBJ2-5
CASSQENAEETQYF
>TRBV5-6|TRBJ2-5
CASSLVDRAQETQYF
>TRBV5-1|TRBJ2-7
CASTPRTSGPYEQYF
>TRBV11-2|TRBJ2-3
CASSLDQFPDTQYF
>TRBV27|TRBJ2-3
CASSKLGDRATDTQYF
>TRBV7-2|TRBJ1-5
CASSLEAGIQPQHF
>TRBV28|TRBJ2-7
CASSLPGGGGYEQYF
>TRBV6-6|TRBJ1-1
CASTLAPTGDTEAFF
>TRBV7-8|TRBJ2-7
CASSPRDRSFYEQYF
>TRBV6-1|TRBJ2-7
CASSVNRGPYEQYF
>TRBV6-5|TRBJ2-1
CASSKGGLAQEQFF
>TRBV2|TRBJ1-1
CASRRLQMNTEAFF
>TRBV6-1|TRBJ1-5
CASSEARPGNQPQHF
>TRBV7-2|TRBJ1-5
CASSLGAGGPQPQHF
>TRBV6-5|TRBJ2-1
CASRLTDGKYNEQFF
>TRBV7-2|TRBJ2-3
CASSLASGGRRDTQYF
>TRBV25-1|TRBJ1-6
CASSDDRGYNSPLHF
>TRBV30|TRBJ1-5
CAWSVSRGSNQPQHF
>TRBV7-2|TRBJ1-1
CASSSGGSGTEAFF
>TRBV4-3|TRBJ2-3
CASSQDFGGDTQYF
>TRBV6-1|TRBJ2-7
CASSVNTDSYEQYF
>TRBV6-5|TRBJ1-2
CASSYSITPGGGYTF
>TRBV2|TRBJ2-1
CASSGEGGPPPYNEQFF
>TRBV7-2|TRBJ2-5
CASSFGGSTETQYF
>TRBV6-6|TRBJ2-7
CASSYSRQRFGYEQYF
>TRBV19|TRBJ1-2
CASRGTGRNYGYTF
>TRBV7-6|TRBJ2-3
CASSLPGMDTQYF
>TRBV7-6|TRBJ1-4
CASSLFIGGSEKLFF
>TRBV9|TRBJ2-1
CASSVDGVDEQFF
>TRBV25-1|TRBJ1-6
CASSISSSYNSPLHF
>TRBV5-1|TRBJ2-5
CASIPVPGQGETQYF
>TRBV4-2|TRBJ1-5
CASSQDAGGRSNQPQHF
>TRBV19|TRBJ2-1
CASSLGLAGNEQFF
>TRBV5-1|TRBJ1-4
CASSLVWGLGEKLFF
>TRBV4-2|TRBJ2-3
CASSTRLFAEWTDTQYF
>TRBV19|TRBJ1-2
CASSTGSSRGYTF
>TRBV27|TRBJ1-5
CASSHQGASRQPQHF
>TRBV19|TRBJ2-1
CASSERYNEQFF
>TRBV14|TRBJ2-6
CASSQDRVRANVLTF
>TRBV10-3|TRBJ2-1
CAISVTAGVINEQFF
>TRBV6-5|TRBJ2-7
CASSSLGASYEQYF
>TRBV13|TRBJ1-1
CASSLVGARNTEAFF
>TRBV5-1|TRBJ2-5
CASSLGGTSGGQETQYF
>TRBV11-1|TRBJ2-5
CASSPGGAGETQYF
>TRBV7-2|TRBJ1-2
CASSLARGESYGYTF
>TRBV19|TRBJ2-2
CASSLDLGTGELFF
>TRBV7-2|TRBJ2-7
CASRGGQGREYEQYF
>TRBV9|TRBJ2-7
CASSPREGLAGVYEQYF
>TRBV9|TRBJ2-3
CASSGQVGADTQYF
>TRBV18|TRBJ1-3
CASSPWHSSGNTIYF
>TRBV19|TRBJ1-2
CASRTGTGGANYGYTF
>TRBV6-1|TRBJ2-1
CATSPGLAGGNEQFF